The table lists the clone carrying this T cell receptor (beta chain) with a count of one. The antigen is undetermined. The data stem from a study of cytomegalovirus exposure and HLA in healthy donors. Study summary: Earlier work reported 100 million to 130 million unique TCR beta sequences from about 179 million T cells. Notes on the study in general: Segments of the TCR beta V type were, in most cases, productive about 87% or about 30% of the time in an earlier analysis. The number of N-insertions in an Asian-associated ancestry cluster was reportedly below the roughly 700-donor mean in a later analysis.

Amplification used 60 Vbeta primers and 13 Jbeta primers. The protocol was immunoSEQ multiplex PCR, while the TCRdb copy is restricted to in-frame clones and leaves out a portion. The data contain 160,000 or so clones, about 80% of them singletons. CDR3 length: 14 residues. V was shortened by 5 bases and J by 6 bases, with 14 bases between the two germline ends. Germline V CDR1 and CDR2: SEHNR, FQNEAQ (reference sequence). Specimen: PBMCs. The source of this sequence is a woman in her thirties or forties in good health and CMV-seronegative. This chain connects TRBV7-9 to TRBJ1-5, with D possibly matching TRBD1 (5 bases). The CDR3 sequence: CASSQDTALQPQHF. In nucleotides, the CDR3 is TGTGCCAGCAGCCAGGACACGGCCCTTCAGCCCCAGCATTTT.